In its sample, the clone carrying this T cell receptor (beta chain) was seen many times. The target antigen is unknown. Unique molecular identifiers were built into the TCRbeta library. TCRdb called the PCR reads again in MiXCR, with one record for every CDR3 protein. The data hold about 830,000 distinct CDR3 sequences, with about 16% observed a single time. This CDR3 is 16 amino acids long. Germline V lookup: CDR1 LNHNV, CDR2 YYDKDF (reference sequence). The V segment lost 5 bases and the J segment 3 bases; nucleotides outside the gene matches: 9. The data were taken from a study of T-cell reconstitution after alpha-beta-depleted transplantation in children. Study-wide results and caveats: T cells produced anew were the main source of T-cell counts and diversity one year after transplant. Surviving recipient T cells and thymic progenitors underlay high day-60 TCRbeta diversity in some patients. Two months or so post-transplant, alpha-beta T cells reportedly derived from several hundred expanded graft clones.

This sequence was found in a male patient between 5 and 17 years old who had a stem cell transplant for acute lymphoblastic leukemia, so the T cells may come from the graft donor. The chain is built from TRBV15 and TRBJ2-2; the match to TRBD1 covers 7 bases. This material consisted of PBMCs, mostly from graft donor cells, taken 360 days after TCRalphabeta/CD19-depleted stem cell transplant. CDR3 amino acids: CATSGPIGGYTGELFF. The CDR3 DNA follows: TGTGCCACCAGCGGCCCCATAGGGGGCTACACCGGGGAGCTGTTTTTT.